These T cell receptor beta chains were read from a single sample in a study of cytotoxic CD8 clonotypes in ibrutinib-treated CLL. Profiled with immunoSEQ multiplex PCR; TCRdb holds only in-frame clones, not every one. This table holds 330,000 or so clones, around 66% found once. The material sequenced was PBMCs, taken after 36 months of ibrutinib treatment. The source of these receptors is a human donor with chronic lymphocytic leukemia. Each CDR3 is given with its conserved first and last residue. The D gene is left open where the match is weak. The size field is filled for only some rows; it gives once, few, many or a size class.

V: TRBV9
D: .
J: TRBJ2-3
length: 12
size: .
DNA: TGTGCCAGCAGCGAAGGCACAGATACGCAGTATTTT
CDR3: CASSEGTDTQYF

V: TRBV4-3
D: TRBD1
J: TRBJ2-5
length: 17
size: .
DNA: TGCGCCAGCAGCCAAGGACCGGGACAGGTGGTTGCCCAGGCCCAGTACTTC
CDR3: CASSQGPGQVVAQAQYF

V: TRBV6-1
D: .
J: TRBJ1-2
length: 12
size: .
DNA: TGTGCCAGCAACGACAGGCCCTATGGCTACACCTTC
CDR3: CASNDRPYGYTF

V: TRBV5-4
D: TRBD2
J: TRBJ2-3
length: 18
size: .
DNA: TGTGCCAGCAGCTTGGGGGGACTAACCACCACTAGTACAGATACGCAGTATTTT
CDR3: CASSLGGLTTTSTDTQYF

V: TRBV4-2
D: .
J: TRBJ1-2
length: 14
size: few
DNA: TGTGCCAGCAGCCAGGCGTCTAGCCCTTATGGCTACACCTTC
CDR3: CASSQASSPYGYTF

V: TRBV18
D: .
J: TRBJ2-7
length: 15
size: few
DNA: TGTGCCAGCTCACCGGGACCTCTGGGCTTCTACGAGCAGTACTTC
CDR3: CASSPGPLGFYEQYF

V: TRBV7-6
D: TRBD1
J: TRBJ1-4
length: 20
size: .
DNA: TGTGCCAGCAGCCCAAGGGGGATCAGGGGGACTCTTGCAACTAATGAAAAACTGTTTTTT
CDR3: CASSPRGIRGTLATNEKLFF

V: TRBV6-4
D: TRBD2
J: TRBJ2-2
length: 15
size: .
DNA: TGTGCCAGCAGCATATTAGCGGGAGCAACCGGGGAGCTGTTTTTT
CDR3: CASSILAGATGELFF

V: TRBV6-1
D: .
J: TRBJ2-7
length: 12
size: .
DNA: TGTGCCAGCAGGCCAGGGGACTACGAGCAGTACTTC
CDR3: CASRPGDYEQYF

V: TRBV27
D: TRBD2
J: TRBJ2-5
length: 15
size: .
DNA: TGTGCCAGCTCAAAGGGACTAGGTCTTTTCGAGACCCAGTACTTC
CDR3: CASSKGLGLFETQYF

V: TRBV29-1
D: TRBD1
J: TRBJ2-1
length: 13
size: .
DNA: TGCAGCGTCGACAGGGGATCCTACAATGAGCAGTTCTTC
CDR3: CSVDRGSYNEQFF

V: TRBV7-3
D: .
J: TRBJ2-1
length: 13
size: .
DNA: TGTGCCAGCAGCCTATACAAAGAGCACACACAGTTCTTC
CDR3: CASSLYKEHTQFF

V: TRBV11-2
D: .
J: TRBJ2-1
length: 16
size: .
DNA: TGTGCCAGCAGCCAAGAACAGGTGATCCCCTACAATGAGCAGTTCTTC
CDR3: CASSQEQVIPYNEQFF

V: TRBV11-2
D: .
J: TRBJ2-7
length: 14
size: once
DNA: TGTGCCAGCAGCCCGCGGGCTAGCTCCTACGAGCAGTACTTC
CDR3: CASSPRASSYEQYF

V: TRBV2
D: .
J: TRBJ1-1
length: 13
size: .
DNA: TGTGCCAGCAAGGGAGTCCACAGCACTGAAGCTTTCTTT
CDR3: CASKGVHSTEAFF

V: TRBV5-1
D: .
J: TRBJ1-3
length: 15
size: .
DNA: TGCGCCAGCAGCTTGGTCAGCCCTCCTGGAAACACCATATATTTT
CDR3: CASSLVSPPGNTIYF

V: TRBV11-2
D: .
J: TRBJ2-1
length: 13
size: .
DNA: TGTGCCAGCAGCCCAGCCCCCTACAATGAGCAGTTCTTC
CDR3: CASSPAPYNEQFF

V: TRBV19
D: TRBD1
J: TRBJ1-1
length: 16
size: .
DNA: TGTGCCAGTAGTGTAAGGACAGGGGGCAGGAACACTGAAGCTTTCTTT
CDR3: CASSVRTGGRNTEAFF

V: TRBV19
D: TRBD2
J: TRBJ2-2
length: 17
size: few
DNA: TGTGCCAGTAGTCGGGGAGGGGTATTGACGAACACCGGGGAGCTGTTTTTT
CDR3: CASSRGGVLTNTGELFF

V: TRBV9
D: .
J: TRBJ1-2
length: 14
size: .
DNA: TGTGCCAGCAGGGCTCAGGGCACAATCTATGGCTACACCTTC
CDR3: CASRAQGTIYGYTF

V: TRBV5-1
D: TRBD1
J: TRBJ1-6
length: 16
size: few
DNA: TGCGCCAGCAGCTTGATGCCGGGACAGGGAGGTTCACCCCTCCACTTT
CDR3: CASSLMPGQGGSPLHF

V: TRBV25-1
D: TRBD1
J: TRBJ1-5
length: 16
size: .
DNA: TGTGCCAGCAGTGTACCCGGACAGGGGCTCAATCAGCCCCAGCATTTT
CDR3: CASSVPGQGLNQPQHF

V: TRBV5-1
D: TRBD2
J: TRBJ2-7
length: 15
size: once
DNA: TGCGCCAGCAGCACCCTAGCGGGGAGCTCCTACGAGCAGTACTTC
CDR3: CASSTLAGSSYEQYF

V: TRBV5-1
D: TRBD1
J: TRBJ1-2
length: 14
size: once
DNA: TGCGCCAGCAGCTTCTCAGGGGGCTCCCAGGCCTACACCTTC
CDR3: CASSFSGGSQAYTF

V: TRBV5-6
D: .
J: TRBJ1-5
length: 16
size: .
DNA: TGTGCCAGCAGCTTGAAGGCACGGAAGGGCAATCAGCCCCAGCATTTT
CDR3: CASSLKARKGNQPQHF

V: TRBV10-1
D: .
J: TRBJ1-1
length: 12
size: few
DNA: TGCGCCACGGCGGGGGCCTACACTGAAGCTTTCTTT
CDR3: CATAGAYTEAFF

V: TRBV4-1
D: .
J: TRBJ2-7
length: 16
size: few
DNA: TGCGCCAGCAGCCAAGAGGGGTATGGAAGAGGGAACGAGCAGTACTTC
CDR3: CASSQEGYGRGNEQYF

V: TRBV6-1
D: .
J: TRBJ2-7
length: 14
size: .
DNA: TGTGCCAGCACCAGAATGCCGACAGATTACGAGCAGTACTTC
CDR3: CASTRMPTDYEQYF

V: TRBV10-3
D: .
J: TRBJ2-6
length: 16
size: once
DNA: TGTGCCATCGCCAGGGCGGGGCTCTCTGGGGCCAACGTCCTGACTTTC
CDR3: CAIARAGLSGANVLTF

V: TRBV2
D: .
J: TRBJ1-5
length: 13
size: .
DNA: TGTGCCAGCAGTGACTCCGGACAGCAGCCCCAGCATTTT
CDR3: CASSDSGQQPQHF

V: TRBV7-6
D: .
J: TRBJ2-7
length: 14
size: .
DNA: TGTGCCAGCAGCTTAGCCCAGGCGGCCTACGAGCAGTACTTC
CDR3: CASSLAQAAYEQYF

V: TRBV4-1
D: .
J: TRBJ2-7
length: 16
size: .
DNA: TGCGCCAGCAGCCAAGGGGTGGGGCGGAGCCCCTACGAGCAGTACTTC
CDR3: CASSQGVGRSPYEQYF

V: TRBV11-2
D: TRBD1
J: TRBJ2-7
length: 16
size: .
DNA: TGTGCCAGCAGCCCGATCGGACAGGGCTCCTCCTACGAGCAGTACTTC
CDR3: CASSPIGQGSSYEQYF

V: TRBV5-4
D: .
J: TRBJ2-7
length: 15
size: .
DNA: TGTGCCAGCAGTCACGGGTGGTCGGAGTTCGACGAGCAGTACTTC
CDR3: CASSHGWSEFDEQYF

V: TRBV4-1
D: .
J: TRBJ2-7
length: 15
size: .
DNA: TGCGCCAGCAGCCAAGTGTACAGTACCTCCTACGAGCAGTACTTC
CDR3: CASSQVYSTSYEQYF

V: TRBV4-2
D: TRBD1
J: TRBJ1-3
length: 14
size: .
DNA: TGTGCCAGCAGCAACAGGGGAACTGGAAACACCATATATTTT
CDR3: CASSNRGTGNTIYF